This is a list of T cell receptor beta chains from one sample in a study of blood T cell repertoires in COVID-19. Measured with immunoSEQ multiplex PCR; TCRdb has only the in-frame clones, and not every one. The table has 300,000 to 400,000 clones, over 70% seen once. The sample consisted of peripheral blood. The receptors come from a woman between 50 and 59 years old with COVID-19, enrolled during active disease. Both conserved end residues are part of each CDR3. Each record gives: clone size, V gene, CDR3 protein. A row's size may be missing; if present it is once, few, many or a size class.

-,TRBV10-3,CAISVGLAGSAIQETQYF
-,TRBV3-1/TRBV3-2,CASNSRTSGRQETQYF
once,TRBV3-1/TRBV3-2,CASSQGADTEAFF
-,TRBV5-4,CASSPDRRETEAFF
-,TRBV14,CASSHLTGTNTEAFF
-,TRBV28,CASSFRAETQYF
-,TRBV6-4,CASSRGKNGSGNTIYF
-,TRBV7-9,CASTGLADNEQFF
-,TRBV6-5,CASSYGTGQVAEAFF
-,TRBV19,CASTPRWGGSYEQYF
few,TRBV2,CASSESELNEQFF
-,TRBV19,CATSDRGKKGTEAFF
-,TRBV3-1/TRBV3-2,CASSPQGARNEKLFF
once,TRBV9,CASSVESVTEAFF
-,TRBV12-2,CASRLGGQPWVVNIQYF
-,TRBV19,CASSIKGGTRTDTQYF
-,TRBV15,CATSRDRGQKTQYF
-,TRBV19,CASTSGGSFGGELFF
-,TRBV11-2,CASSPHRGMYNEQFF
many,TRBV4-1,CASSQAAREAGEQYF
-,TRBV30,CACRSGLAAYNEQFF
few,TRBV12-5,CASGLGWTQGTQYF
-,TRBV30,CAWSTDRVTDTQYF
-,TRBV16,CASRGQGSNEKLFF
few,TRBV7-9,CASSSNRENQPQHF
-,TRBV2,CASSEARGGGQPQHF
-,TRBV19,CASSIEGTYPSEQYF
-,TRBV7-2,CASSPTTTGGKKTQYF
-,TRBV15,CATSRDKGWTDTQYF
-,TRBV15,CATGRGAHNSPLHF
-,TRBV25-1,CASSGGQGAYEQYF
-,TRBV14,CASSQRTGQYSGANVLTF
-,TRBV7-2,CASSPISADTQYF
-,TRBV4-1,CASSPRGGQGSGDEQYF
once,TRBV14,CASSQGGIAGDGETQYF
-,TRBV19,CASSRQGEDEKLFF
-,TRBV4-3,CASSQTSGQGASPLHF
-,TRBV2,CASNRQGRNTEAFF
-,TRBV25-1,CASSVAPGTGLDYNEQFF
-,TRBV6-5,CASSYLPGQGNYGYTF
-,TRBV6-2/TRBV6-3,CASSHPQRVLYNEQFF
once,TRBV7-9,CASSYSGQRIGLSDTQYF
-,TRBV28,CASSFFEAALGRDLSYEQYF
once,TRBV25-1,CASSDLGLAGGRTQYF
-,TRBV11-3,CASSLDGSSLDTQYF
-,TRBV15,CATSRSAGASYGYTF
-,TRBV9,CASSVAVAGAQNEQFF
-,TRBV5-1,CASSGGLGQTGELFF
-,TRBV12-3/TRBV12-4,CASSLQGRYTQYF
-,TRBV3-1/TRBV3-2,CASTGQGGLTYNEQFF
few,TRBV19,CASSIDLFRPQHF
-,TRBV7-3,CASSPPGAGADTQYF
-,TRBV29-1,CSVVTGSQPQHF
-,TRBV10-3,CAISEPGGSRSGNTIYF
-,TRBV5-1,CASSAGTGLGFDQETQYF